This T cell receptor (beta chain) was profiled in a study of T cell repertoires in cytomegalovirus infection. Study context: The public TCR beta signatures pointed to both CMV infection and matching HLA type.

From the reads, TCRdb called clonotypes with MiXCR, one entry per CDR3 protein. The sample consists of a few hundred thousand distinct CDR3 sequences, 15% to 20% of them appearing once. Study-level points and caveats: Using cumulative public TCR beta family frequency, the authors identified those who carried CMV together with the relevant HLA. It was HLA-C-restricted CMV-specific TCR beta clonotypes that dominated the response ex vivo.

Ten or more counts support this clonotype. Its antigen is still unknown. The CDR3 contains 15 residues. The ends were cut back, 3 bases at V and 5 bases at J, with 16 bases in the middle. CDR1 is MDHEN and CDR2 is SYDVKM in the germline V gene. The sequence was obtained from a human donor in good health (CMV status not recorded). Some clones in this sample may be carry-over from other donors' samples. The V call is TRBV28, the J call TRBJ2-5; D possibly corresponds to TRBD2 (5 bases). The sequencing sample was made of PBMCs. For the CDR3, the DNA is TGTGCCAGCAGTTTGGGGAAGCGGCGGGCGGAGACCCAGTACTTC. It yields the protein CASSLGKRRAETQYF.